This entry lists 11 T cell receptor beta chains sequenced from one sample in a study of radiation and T cells in renal cell carcinoma. This table comes from immunoSEQ multiplex PCR, and its TCRdb copy is limited to in-frame clones, with some not included. The sample lists approximately 16,000 clones; 50% to 65% were seen once. Documented treatment: treatment-naive control, cytoreductive nephrectomy. The sample consisted of tumor tissue, taken from a patient whose treatment was nephrectomy without radiotherapy. The source is a man between 35 and 55 years old with renal cell carcinoma.

V is TRBV7-7 and J is TRBJ2-2; D not resolved. CDR1 and CDR2 (germline): SSHAT, FNYEAQ (reference sequence). The CDR3 totals 13 residues. Trimming stripped 3 bases from V and 5 bases from J, with 7 bases between. The CDR3 reads CASSFTTTGELFF. CDR3 in DNA: TGTGCCAGCAGCTTTACAACGACCGGGGAGCTGTTTTTT.

This clone occurred once. The rearrangement joins TRBV19 to TRBJ1-5; 9 bases map to TRBD1. CDR1 is LNHDA and CDR2 is SQIVND in the germline V gene (reference sequence). The CDR3 is 14 amino acids. J lost 10 bases, V lost 5 bases, and 9 bases had no gene match. The CDR3 DNA reads TGTGCCAGTAGTCTAGGACAGGGGTATAAACCCCAGCATTTT. Its translation is CASSLGQGYKPQHF.

In its sample, this clone ranks as large. The rearrangement joins TRBV10-2 to TRBJ1-1, with 7 bases matching TRBD1. This CDR3 region has 14 residues. Germline CDR1 WSHSY, CDR2 SAAADI. The junction had 6 bases not matched to a gene; V was cut back by 4 bases and J by 4 bases. CDR3 DNA: TGCGCCAGCAGTGTATACAGGGGTAGCACTGAAGCTTTCTTT. Translated: CASSVYRGSTEAFF.

The chain recombines TRBV2 with TRBJ1-5, with a weak D call TRBD1 (6 bases). The CDR3 consists of 14 residues. Deletions cut 4 bases from V and 1 base from J, with 8 bases between. Germline-derived CDR1 and CDR2 are SNHLY and FYNNEI. CDR3 DNA sequence: TGTGCCAGCAGTGCAGGGGTAAGCAATCAGCCCCAGCATTTT. Residues: CASSAGVSNQPQHF. The whole variable domain, remainder taken from reference TRBV2 and TRBJ1-5, is EPEVTQTPSHQVTQMGQEVILRCVPISNHLYFYWYRQILGQKVEFLVSFYNNEISEKSEIFDDQFSVERPDGSNFTLKIRSTKLEDSAMYFCASSAGVSNQPQHFGDGTRLSIL.

This clone was detected once. The rearrangement links TRBV19 to TRBJ1-3; D unclear. Trimming removed 5 bases from V and 8 bases from J, with 13 bases in between. CDR1 is LNHDA, CDR2 SQIVND, per germline (reference sequence). There are 13 residues in the CDR3. The CDR3 region is CASSYQRGDTIYF. CDR3 DNA sequence: TGTGCCAGTAGTTACCAGAGAGGAGACACCATATATTTT.

This sequence joins TRBV19 and TRBJ2-6; D is possibly TRBD1 or TRBD2 (5 bases each). V was shortened by 6 bases and J by 0 bases, with 15 bases between the two germline ends. CDR1 LNHDA and CDR2 SQIVND come from the germline V gene (reference sequence). The CDR3 contains 17 residues. For the CDR3, the DNA is TGTGCCAGTAGCACCGGGACCTCTTACTCTGGGGCCAACGTCCTGACTTTC. Encoded protein: CASSTGTSYSGANVLTF.

This chain joins TRBV7-6 and TRBJ1-5; a weak D match, TRBD1 (5 bases). V lost 1 base and J 1 base, leaving 8 bases between the germline ends. CDR1 and CDR2 (germline): SGHVS, FNYEAQ. CDR3 length: 15 residues. For the CDR3, the DNA is TGTGCCAGCAGCTTAGGGGGCGACAGCAATCAGCCCCAGCATTTT. Translation gives CASSLGGDSNQPQHF.

The CDR3, as DNA: TGTGCCAGTAGTATCGCCAGGGACACTGAAGCTTTCTTT. This gives the protein CASSIARDTEAFF. The chain is built from TRBV19 and TRBJ1-1, with a possible D match to TRBD1 (5 bases). Looked up from germline, CDR1 is LNHDA and CDR2 is SQIVND (reference sequence). V dropped 3 bases and J dropped 3 bases, with 8 bases sitting between them. CDR3 length: 13 residues.

The chain carries TRBV18 and TRBJ1-2, with unresolved D. V lost 0 bases and J lost 6, with 8 bases in between. CDR1 KGHSH and CDR2 LQKENI come from the germline V gene. The CDR3 is 13 residues long. The CDR3 loop is CASSPPAWDGYTF. The CDR3 DNA is TGTGCCAGCTCACCACCGGCTTGGGATGGCTACACCTTC. The full variable domain, completed using reference TRBV18 and TRBJ1-2, is NAGVMQNPRHLVRRRGQEARLRCSPMKGHSHVYWYRQLPEEGLKFMVYLQKENIIDESGMPKERFSAEFPKEGPSILRIQQVVRGDSAAYFCASSPPAWDGYTFGSGTRLTVV.

The genes are TRBV5-5 and TRBJ2-7; 9 bases are shared with TRBD1. V lost 4 bases to trimming and J lost 6 bases; unmatched junction nucleotides: 14. Germline CDR1 SGHKS, CDR2 YYEKEE (reference sequence). The CDR3 length is 16 residues. The CDR3 here is CASSLTWDRVGLEQYF. CDR3 DNA: TGTGCCAGCAGCCTGACATGGGACAGGGTGGGTCTCGAGCAGTACTTC.

The chain employs TRBV19 and TRBJ2-7, with TRBD2 matching over 7 bases. The CDR3 consists of 14 residues. The V segment lost 6 bases and the J segment 7 bases; nucleotides outside the gene matches: 12. From germline, CDR1 is LNHDA and CDR2 SQIVND (reference sequence). In nucleotides, the CDR3 is TGTGCCAGTAGGTCCGGACCGAGGCGGGGGGAGCAGTACTTC. This sequence encodes CASRSGPRRGEQYF. Variable domain in full (rest from reference TRBV19 and TRBJ2-7): DGGITQSPKYLFRKEGQNVTLSCEQNLNHDAMYWYRQDPGQGLRLIYYSQIVNDFQKGDIAEGYSVSREKKESFPLTVTSAQKNPTAFYLCASRSGPRRGEQYFGPGTRLTVT.